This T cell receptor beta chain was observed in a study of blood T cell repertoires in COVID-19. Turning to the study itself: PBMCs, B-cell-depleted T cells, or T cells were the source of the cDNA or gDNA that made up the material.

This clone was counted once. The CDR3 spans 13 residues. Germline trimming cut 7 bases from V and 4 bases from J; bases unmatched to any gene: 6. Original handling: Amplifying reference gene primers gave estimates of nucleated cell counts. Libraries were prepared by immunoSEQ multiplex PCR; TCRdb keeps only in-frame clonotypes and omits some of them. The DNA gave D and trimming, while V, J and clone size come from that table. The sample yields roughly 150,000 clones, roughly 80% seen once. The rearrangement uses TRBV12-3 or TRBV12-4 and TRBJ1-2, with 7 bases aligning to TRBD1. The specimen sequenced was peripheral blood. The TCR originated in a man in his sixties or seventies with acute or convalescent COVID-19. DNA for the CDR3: TGTGCCAGCACCCAACAGGGGAGCTATGGCTACACCTTC. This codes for CASTQQGSYGYTF.